Sequencing of this T cell receptor beta chain was carried out in a study of OX40 agonist ivuxolimab in advanced cancers. Background on the whole study: Ivuxolimab was a fully human IgG2 agonistic monoclonal antibody targeting the costimulatory receptor OX40 (CD134). Prior anti-PD-1, anti-PD-L1 or anti-CTLA-4 therapy was permitted, and 35% to 40% of dose-escalation patients had received checkpoint inhibitors. In the dose-escalation cohort, 82.7% of patients were male, and the mean age was approximately 64 years, with a range of about 23 to 85. The monotherapy dose-escalation portion (N of about 49 patients) of the phase I ivuxolimab trial is reported in the paper. Peripheral TCRbeta sequencing aimed to test whether ivuxolimab altered TCR sequence diversity and caused clonal T-cell expansion. Partial responses occurred in three dose-escalation patients: two with cutaneous melanoma and one with hepatocellular carcinoma. Intravenous ivuxolimab was administered to patients every 2 weeks at six dose levels: 0.01, 0.1, 0.3, 1.5, 3 and 10 mg/kg. Among the 50 to 55 dose-escalation patients, approximately 20 had hepatocellular carcinoma, roughly 15 melanoma, 9 renal cell carcinoma and 9 head and neck cancer. General study outcomes and caveats: Which antigens the clonally expanded peripheral T cells were specific for was not determined. In partial responders in the 0.1-3.0 mg/kg groups, normalized peripheral clonal expansion was found to be among the lowest, especially among CD8+ T cells. At doses from 0.1 to 3.0 mg/kg, clonal expansion was seen in both CD4+ and CD8+ blood T cells between baseline and week 6. Low levels of normalized T-cell clonal expansion were also seen in some patients who did not respond. After ivuxolimab, more expanded clones were found on average in CD8+ T cells than in CD4+ T cells.

Turning to this clone: Its binding antigen is unknown. Base qualities are not at hand, and no much larger clone is one base apart.

Patients with a history of autoimmune disease or receiving systemic immunosuppression were excluded from the trial. In every dose cohort, peripheral blood was drawn for TCR sequencing at baseline, cycle 4 day 1, and cycle 7 day 1. The samples were drawn from a first-in-human, open-label, multicenter phase I dose-escalation trial of ivuxolimab. The trial enrolled adults with locally advanced or metastatic head and neck squamous cell, hepatocellular, melanoma or renal cell carcinoma. Before TCR sequencing, CD4+ T cells and CD8+ T cells from peripheral blood were sorted into separate populations. Genomic DNA was isolated from the sorted cells so that the TCRbeta CDR3 region could be sequenced. The immunoSEQ Assay was used to sequence the TCRbeta CDR3 regions. TCRdb's version of the immuneACCESS table is confined to in-frame rearrangements and falls short of the full clone set. An unresolved V gene accounts for under half of the shortfall where checked; the remainder is of unknown origin. The sample data list about 82,000 clones, and 70% to 90% of these were observed just once. Together, the top ten hold more than 0.7% of the sample.

The CDR3, cysteine through phenylalanine, is 15 amino acids long. Here the CDR3 DNA is all that survives: 45 bases in frame from base 1. Based on the germline V gene, the CDR1 and CDR2 sequences are SQVTM and ANQGSEA. The V and J ends are trimmed by 7 bases and 1 base, leaving 19 bases between them. Here the sequenced sample was CD4+ or CD8+ T cells sorted from blood, taken in a trial of the OX40 agonist ivuxolimab. The sequence links TRBV29-1 to TRBJ1-1; a confident D gene designation cannot be given. The TCR sequence derives from an adult with an advanced solid tumor such as melanoma, head and neck, liver or kidney cancer. The bases read TGCAGCGCTCATCTTGGCAAGGGCGGGAACACTGAAGCTTTCTTT. Its coded protein is CSAHLGKGGNTEAFF. Here the CDR3 is joined to the reference TRBV29-1 and TRBJ1-1 genes, and the full variable domain is: SAVISQKPSRDICQRGTSLTIQCQVDSQVTMMFWYRQQPGQSLTLIATANQGSEATYESGFVIDKFPISRPNLTFSTLTVSNMSPEDSSIYLCSAHLGKGGNTEAFFGQGTRLTVV.